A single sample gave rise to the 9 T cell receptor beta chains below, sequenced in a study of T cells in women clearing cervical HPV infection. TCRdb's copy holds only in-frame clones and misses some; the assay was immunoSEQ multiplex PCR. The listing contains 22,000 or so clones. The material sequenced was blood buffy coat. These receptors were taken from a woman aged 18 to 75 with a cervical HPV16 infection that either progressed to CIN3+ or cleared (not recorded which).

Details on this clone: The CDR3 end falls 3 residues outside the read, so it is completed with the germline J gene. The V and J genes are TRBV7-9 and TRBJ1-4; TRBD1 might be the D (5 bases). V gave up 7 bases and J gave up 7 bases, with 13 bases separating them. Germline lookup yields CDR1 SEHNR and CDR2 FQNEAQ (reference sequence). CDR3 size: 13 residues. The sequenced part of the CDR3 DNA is TGTGCCAGCATCAGGGAGGGGAGTGAAAAA. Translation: CASIREGSEK. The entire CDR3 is CASIREGSEKLFF. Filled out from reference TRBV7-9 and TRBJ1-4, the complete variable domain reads DTGVSQNPRHKITKRGQNVTFRCDPISEHNRLYWYRQTLGQGPEFLTYFQNEAQLEKSRLLSDRFSAERPKGSFSTLEIQRTEQGDSAMYLCASIREGSEKLFFGSGTQLSVL.

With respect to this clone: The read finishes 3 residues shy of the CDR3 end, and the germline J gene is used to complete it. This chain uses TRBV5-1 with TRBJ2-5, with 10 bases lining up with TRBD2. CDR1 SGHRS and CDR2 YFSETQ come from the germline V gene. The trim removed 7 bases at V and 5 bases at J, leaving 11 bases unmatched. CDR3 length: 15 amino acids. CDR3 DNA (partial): TGCGCCAGCGACCCAGGGACTAGCGCTATGGAGACC. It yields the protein CASDPGTSAMET. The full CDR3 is CASDPGTSAMETQYF.

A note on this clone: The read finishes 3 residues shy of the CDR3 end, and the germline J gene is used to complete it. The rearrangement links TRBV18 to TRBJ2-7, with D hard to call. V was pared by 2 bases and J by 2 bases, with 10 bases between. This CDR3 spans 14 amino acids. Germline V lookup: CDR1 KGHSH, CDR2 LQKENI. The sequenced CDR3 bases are TGTGCCAGCTCACCATTATCGGCGGCCTACGAG. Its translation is CASSPLSAAYE. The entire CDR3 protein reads CASSPLSAAYEQYF.

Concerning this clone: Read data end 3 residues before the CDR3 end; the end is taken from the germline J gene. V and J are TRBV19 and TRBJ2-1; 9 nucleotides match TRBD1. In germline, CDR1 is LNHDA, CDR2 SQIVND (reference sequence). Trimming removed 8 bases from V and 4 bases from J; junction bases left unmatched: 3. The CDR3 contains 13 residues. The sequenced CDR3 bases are TGTGCCAGTGGGACAGGGAATTACAATGAG. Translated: CASGTGNYNE. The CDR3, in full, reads CASGTGNYNEQFF.

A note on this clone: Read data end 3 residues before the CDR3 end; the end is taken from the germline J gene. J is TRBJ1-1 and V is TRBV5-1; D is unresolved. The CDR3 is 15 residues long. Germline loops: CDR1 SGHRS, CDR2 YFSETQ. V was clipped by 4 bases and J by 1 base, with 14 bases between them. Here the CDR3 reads CASSPPQNRNTEAFF. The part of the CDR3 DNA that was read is TGCGCCAGCAGCCCGCCCCAAAACAGGAACACTGAA.

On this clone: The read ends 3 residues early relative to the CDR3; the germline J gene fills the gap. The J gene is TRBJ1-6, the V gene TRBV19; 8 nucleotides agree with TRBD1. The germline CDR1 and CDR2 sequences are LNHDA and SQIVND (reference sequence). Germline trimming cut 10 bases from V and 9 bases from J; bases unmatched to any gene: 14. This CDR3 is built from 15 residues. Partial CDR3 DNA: TGTGCCACCCATAGTGGGACAGGCGCCCTTTCACCC. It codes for CATHSGTGALSP. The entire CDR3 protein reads CATHSGTGALSPLHF.

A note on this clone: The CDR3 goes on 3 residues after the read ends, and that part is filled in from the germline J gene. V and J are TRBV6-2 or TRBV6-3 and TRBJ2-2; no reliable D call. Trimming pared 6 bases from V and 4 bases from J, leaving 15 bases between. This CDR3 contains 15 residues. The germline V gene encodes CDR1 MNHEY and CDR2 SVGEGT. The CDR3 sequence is CASRYLLLGTGELFF. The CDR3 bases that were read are TGTGCCAGCAGATACCTACTATTAGGCACCGGGGAG.

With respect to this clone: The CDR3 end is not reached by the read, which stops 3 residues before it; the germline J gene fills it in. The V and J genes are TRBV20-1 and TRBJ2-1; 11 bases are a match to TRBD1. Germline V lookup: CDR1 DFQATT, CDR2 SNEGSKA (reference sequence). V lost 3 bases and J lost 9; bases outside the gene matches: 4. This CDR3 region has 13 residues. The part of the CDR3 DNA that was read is TGCAGTGCTAGTAAGGACAGGGGGCTTGAG. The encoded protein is CSASKDRGLE. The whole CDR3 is CSASKDRGLEQFF.

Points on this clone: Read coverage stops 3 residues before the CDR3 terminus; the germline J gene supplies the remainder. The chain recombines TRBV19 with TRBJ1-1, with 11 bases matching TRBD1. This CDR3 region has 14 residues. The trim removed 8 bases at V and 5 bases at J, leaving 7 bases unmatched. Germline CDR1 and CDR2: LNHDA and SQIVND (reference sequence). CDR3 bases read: TGTGCCAGTTCAACCGGGACAGGGGGAACTGAA. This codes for CASSTGTGGTE. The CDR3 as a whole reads CASSTGTGGTEAFF.